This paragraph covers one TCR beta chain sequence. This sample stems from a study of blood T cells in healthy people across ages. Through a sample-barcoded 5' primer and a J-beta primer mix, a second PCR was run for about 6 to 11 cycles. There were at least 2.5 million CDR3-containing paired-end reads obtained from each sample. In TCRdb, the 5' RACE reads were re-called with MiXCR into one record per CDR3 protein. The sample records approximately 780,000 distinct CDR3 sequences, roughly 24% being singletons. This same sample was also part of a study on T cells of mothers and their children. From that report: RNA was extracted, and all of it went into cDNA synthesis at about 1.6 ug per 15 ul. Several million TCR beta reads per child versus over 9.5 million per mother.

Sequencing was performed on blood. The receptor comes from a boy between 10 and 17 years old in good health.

The CDR3 DNA follows: TGCAGCGTTGAGCGTTATGGCTACACCTTC. This codes for CSVERYGYTF. This sequence joins TRBV29-1 and TRBJ1-2, with unresolved D. Germline V gene lookup returns CDR1 SQVTM and CDR2 ANQGSEA. CDR3 size: 10 residues. Trimming stripped 3 bases from V and 5 bases from J, with 4 bases between.